These T cell receptor beta chains were read from a single sample in a study of Ad26.COV2.S vaccination and SARS-CoV-2 variants. Generated by immunoSEQ multiplex PCR, the TCRdb table keeps only in-frame clones and is missing some. There are around 450,000 clones in the sample; 89% occur only once, and roughly 2.5% lies in the top ten. The sequences come from peripheral blood, collected in a trial of Ad26.COV2.S vaccine versus placebo. All receptors come from a person between 18 and 65 years old who received the Ad26.COV2.S COVID-19 vaccine or a placebo. CDR3s include the opening cysteine and the closing phenylalanine or tryptophan. The D gene is left open where the match is weak. Some rows have no size entry. The others give once, few or many, or a class for an expanded clone.

d_gene,j_gene,v_gene,abundance,CDR3nt,CDR3aa
TRBD1,TRBJ1-4,TRBV5-1,NA,TGCGCCAGCCGGGACAGGGACGAAAAACTGTTTTTT,CASRDRDEKLFF
NA,TRBJ1-2,TRBV27,NA,TGTGCCAGCAGACAATCTACCGGGACCGCCTATGGCTACACCTTC,CASRQSTGTAYGYTF
NA,TRBJ1-2,TRBV7-8,once,TGTGCCAGCAGCTTACACAGAGCTGGCTACACCTTC,CASSLHRAGYTF
NA,TRBJ1-3,TRBV9,NA,TGTGCCAGCAGCCCCCGGAGGACAAAGGCCCTTGGAAACACCATATATTTT,CASSPRRTKALGNTIYF
TRBD1,TRBJ1-3,TRBV19,NA,TGTGCCAGTAGTCCAGGGACAGTATCTGGAAACACCATATATTTT,CASSPGTVSGNTIYF
NA,TRBJ2-7,TRBV2,NA,TGTGCCAGCAGGGGACGGTTGAGCTCCTACGAGCAGTACTTC,CASRGRLSSYEQYF
NA,TRBJ1-4,TRBV5-5,NA,TGTGCCAGCAGTGACGTCTCGGGAGCTAATGAAAAACTGTTTTTT,CASSDVSGANEKLFF
TRBD1,TRBJ1-5,TRBV28,NA,TGTGCCAGCAGTATGGGACAGGGGGATGGGTTTCAGCCCCAGCATTTT,CASSMGQGDGFQPQHF
TRBD1,TRBJ1-2,TRBV30,NA,TGTGCCTGGAGTGCCCTAGGGACAGGGGAAAGGGGCTACACCTTC,CAWSALGTGERGYTF
TRBD1,TRBJ2-3,TRBV19,NA,TGTGCCAGTAGTTGGGACAGAAACCTAGATACGCAGTATTTT,CASSWDRNLDTQYF
NA,TRBJ1-6,TRBV6-4,few,TGTGCCAGCAGTCCTACTCCAGATTCACCCCTCCACTTT,CASSPTPDSPLHF
NA,TRBJ2-5,TRBV4-3,NA,TGCGCCAGCAGCCAAGATATAGGGGCCGGGGAGACCCAGTACTTC,CASSQDIGAGETQYF
NA,TRBJ1-5,TRBV6-2/TRBV6-3,NA,TGTGCCAGCAGTCCCGACAAGGACTCCCGCAATCAGCCCCAGCATTTT,CASSPDKDSRNQPQHF
NA,TRBJ2-3,TRBV27,few,TGTGCCAGCAGTCGACACTGGGACGCCCTCAGCACAGATACGCAGTATTTT,CASSRHWDALSTDTQYF
NA,TRBJ2-7,TRBV7-9,NA,TGTGCCAGCAGCCTCCGGGACACTACCTACGAGCAGTACTTC,CASSLRDTTYEQYF
TRBD1,TRBJ1-2,TRBV6-2/TRBV6-3,NA,TGTGCCAGCAGTCGAAGGGACAGGCCAGCTTATGGCTACACCTTC,CASSRRDRPAYGYTF
NA,TRBJ1-5,TRBV19,NA,TGTGCCAGTAGTATAGATGGGACTCAGCCCCAGCATTTT,CASSIDGTQPQHF
NA,TRBJ2-7,TRBV3-1/TRBV3-2,NA,TGTGCCAGCAGCCCCCCCGGAAGGAGCTCCTACGAGCAGTACTTC,CASSPPGRSSYEQYF